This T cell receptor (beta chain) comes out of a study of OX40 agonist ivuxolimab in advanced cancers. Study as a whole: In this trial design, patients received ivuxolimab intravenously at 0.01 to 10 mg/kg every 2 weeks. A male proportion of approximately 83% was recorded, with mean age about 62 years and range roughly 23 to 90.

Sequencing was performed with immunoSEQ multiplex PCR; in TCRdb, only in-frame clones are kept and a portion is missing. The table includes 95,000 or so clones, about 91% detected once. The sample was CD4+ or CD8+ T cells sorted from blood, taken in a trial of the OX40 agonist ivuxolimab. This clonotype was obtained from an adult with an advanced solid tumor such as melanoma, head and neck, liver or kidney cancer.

The CDR3 sequence: CASSLNGQGVGETQYF. The DNA for the CDR3 is TGTGCCAGCAGCTTAAACGGCCAGGGGGTAGGCGAGACCCAGTACTTC. The rearrangement links TRBV7-3 to TRBJ2-5; 7 nucleotides align to TRBD1. There are 16 residues in the CDR3. CDR1 is SGHTA, CDR2 FQGTGA, per germline. The V gene end was trimmed by 1 base and the J gene end by 5 bases; junction bases not matched to a gene: 10.